The 15 T cell receptor beta chains below come from one sample, sequenced in a study of Ad26.COV2.S vaccination and SARS-CoV-2 variants. The repertoire was sequenced with immunoSEQ multiplex PCR; TCRdb's copy has only in-frame clones and lacks some. The sample carries roughly 510,000 clones, around 90% recorded once. Treatment specified: around 19 received Ad26.COV2.S at low or high dose, single or two shots; about five received placebo; per-sample allocation not given. The samples were gathered on day 63 after the first injection of vaccine or placebo. Sequencing was performed on peripheral blood, taken in a trial of Ad26.COV2.S vaccine versus placebo. The receptors were sampled from a person aged 18-60 years who received the Ad26.COV2.S COVID-19 vaccine or a placebo.

The chain employs TRBV7-8 and TRBJ1-1; D gene uncertain. This CDR3 region has 13 residues. V was shortened by 2 bases and J by 1 base, with 5 bases between the two germline ends. Germline V gene sequence: CDR1 SGHVS, CDR2 FQNEAQ. The CDR3 sequence: CASSLPANTEAFF. The CDR3 DNA reads as TGTGCCAGCAGCTTACCAGCGAACACTGAAGCTTTCTTT.

V gene TRBV11-2 combines with J gene TRBJ1-1; no clear D. Germline CDR1 is SGHAT and CDR2 is FQNNGV. V lost 6 bases, J lost 4 bases, and 9 bases lay in between. The CDR3 covers 12 residues. The CDR3 spells CASRLRPTEAFF. The CDR3 DNA follows: TGTGCCAGCAGACTGCGCCCCACTGAAGCTTTCTTT.

This chain links TRBV29-1 with TRBJ1-2, with 7 bases aligning to TRBD1. The J segment lost 3 bases and the V segment lost 6 bases, leaving 19 bases of the junction unmatched. The CDR3 runs 17 residues. Per the germline V gene, CDR1 is SQVTM and CDR2 is ANQGSEA. The CDR3 DNA sequence: TGCAGCGTCGGAGGACCGGGCACTCTTCAGGGGGACTATGGCTACACCTTC. It translates to CSVGGPGTLQGDYGYTF.

This chain uses TRBV28 with TRBJ1-6; tentatively, D is TRBD1 (5 bases). The length of the CDR3 is 14 residues. Germline CDR1 and CDR2: MDHEN and SYDVKM. V was pared by 3 bases and J by 5 bases, with 8 bases between. The CDR3, as DNA: TGTGCCAGCAGTTTTCCGGGGGATAATTCACCCCTCCACTTT. Protein sequence: CASSFPGDNSPLHF.

This chain joins TRBV6-6 and TRBJ1-4; no clear D gene. Germline V gene sequence: CDR1 MNHNY, CDR2 SVGAGI (reference sequence). The CDR3 covers 13 residues. Trimming removed 5 bases from V and 4 bases from J, with 8 bases in between. The CDR3 DNA is TGTGCCAGCAGTCCCGATTTTAATGAAAAACTGTTTTTT. Its translation: CASSPDFNEKLFF.

This rearrangement joins TRBV5-4 to TRBJ2-1; 8 positions agree with TRBD2. Germline lookup yields CDR1 SGHNT and CDR2 YYREEE (reference sequence). The V gene end was trimmed by 0 bases and the J gene end by 6 bases; junction bases not matched to a gene: 8. The CDR3 sequence is 16 residues long. CDR3 loop: CASSLAGLGGRNEQFF. The CDR3 coding sequence is TGTGCCAGCAGCTTGGCGGGACTAGGAGGACGCAATGAGCAGTTCTTC.

This rearrangement joins TRBV9 to TRBJ2-1; 8 nucleotides align to TRBD2. The CDR3 extends over 17 amino acids. The junction had 12 bases not matched to a gene; V was cut back by 0 bases and J by 7 bases. Germline V gives CDR1 SGDLS, CDR2 YYNGEE. This CDR3 is CASSVANKAGGANEQFF. The CDR3 DNA is TGTGCCAGCAGCGTAGCTAATAAGGCGGGAGGAGCGAATGAGCAGTTCTTC.

The V call is TRBV30, the J call TRBJ1-4, with 9 nucleotides matching TRBD1. Germline values: CDR1 GTSNPN, CDR2 SVGIG (reference sequence). This CDR3 comprises 19 residues. V was pared by 3 bases and J by 0 bases, with 14 bases of the junction left unmatched. CDR3 DNA sequence: TGTGCCTGGAGAGCTACTCTTACAGGGGGCTGGGCAACTAATGAAAAACTGTTTTTT. It encodes CAWRATLTGGWATNEKLFF.

The genes are TRBV5-1 and TRBJ2-2; the D is unclear. Between the trimmed V and J ends, which lost 1 base and 1 base, there was a span of 5 bases. In germline, CDR1 is SGHRS, CDR2 YFSETQ. This CDR3 has 14 amino acids. CDR3 DNA sequence: TGCGCCAGCAGCTTGACGATGAACACCGGGGAGCTGTTTTTT. Encoded protein: CASSLTMNTGELFF.

This chain connects TRBV2 to TRBJ1-3, with D possibly TRBD1 on 5 matching bases. CDR1 is SNHLY, CDR2 FYNNEI, per germline. CDR3 size: 16 residues. The germline V and J ends were trimmed by 1 base and 0 bases, with 10 bases remaining between them. CDR3 DNA sequence: TGTGCCAGCAGTGAAGAGGCGGGGCTCTCTGGAAACACCATATATTTT. Its protein product is CASSEEAGLSGNTIYF.

The gene calls are TRBV4-3 and TRBJ2-2; unclear D gene. In germline, CDR1 is LGHNA, CDR2 YSLEER. V shed 0 bases and J shed 0 bases, with 8 bases lying between them. This CDR3 region has 16 residues. In DNA, the CDR3 is TGCGCCAGCAGCCAAGACTCGAATGCGAACACCGGGGAGCTGTTTTTT. Its protein is CASSQDSNANTGELFF.

A few counts support this clone. The CDR3 nucleotides are TGTGCCAGCAGCTTGGAAGTAGGGTTCTCTGGAAACACCATATATTTT. Translated: CASSLEVGFSGNTIYF. The V call is TRBV5-6, the J call TRBJ1-3, with no clear D. CDR1 SGHDT and CDR2 YYEEEE come from the germline V gene. Trimming removed 0 bases from V and 0 bases from J, with 10 bases in between. The CDR3 length is 16 residues.

J is TRBJ2-1 and V is TRBV11-2, with TRBD2 identical over 12 bases. This CDR3 contains 16 residues. V was clipped by 0 bases and J by 7 bases; unmatched bases: 4. In germline, CDR1 is SGHAT, CDR2 FQNNGV. The CDR3 coding sequence is TGTGCCAGCAGCTTAGACCCAACTAGCGGGAGGAATGAGCAGTTCTTC. Its protein product is CASSLDPTSGRNEQFF.

The rearrangement joins TRBV2 to TRBJ2-7; perhaps TRBD2 as D (6 bases). The V end was cut by 3 bases, the J end by 2 bases, with 8 bases between. This CDR3 has 13 residues. From germline, CDR1 is SNHLY and CDR2 FYNNEI. This CDR3 reads CASSDGGTYEQYF. The CDR3 DNA sequence: TGTGCCAGCAGTGATGGGGGGACCTACGAGCAGTACTTC.

The V gene is TRBV28, the J gene TRBJ1-5; D not resolved. The CDR3 covers 16 residues. Germline-derived CDR1 and CDR2 are MDHEN and SYDVKM. Trimming pared 6 bases from V and 0 bases from J, leaving 15 bases between. The CDR3 DNA sequence: TGTGCCAGCAGGCGAAGCGGAGATTATAGCAATCAGCCCCAGCATTTT. Translated, it gives CASRRSGDYSNQPQHF.